Given below is one TCR beta chain in context. What it binds is unknown. The sample belongs to a study of identifying expanded T cells in peripheral blood. Study findings and constraints: Variance in clone template counts between approximately two-week samples significantly increased with total template count across all healthy donors.

Between the trimmed V and J ends, which lost 3 bases and 2 bases, there was a span of 9 bases. CDR3 size: 14 residues. The germline V gene has CDR1 LGHNT and CDR2 FRNRAP. Profiling relied on immunoSEQ multiplex PCR, and the TCRdb table lists in-frame clones only, not all of them. The data contain some 100,000 clones, 88% of them seen just once; the ten biggest clones take up about 5.5%. The TCR was taken from a person aged 18 to 69 in good health. The chain uses TRBV12-5 and TRBJ2-3; D may be TRBD2 (5 bases). Sample: blood. CDR3 sequence reads: CASGLGLPTDTQYF. CDR3 DNA: TGTGCTAGTGGTTTAGGACTCCCCACAGATACGCAGTATTTT.